This TCR beta chain is drawn from a study of T-cell memory formation after mild COVID-19. At the level of the study: Across donors, TCR clusters were largely donor specific.

Study-level points and caveats: Second-wave clones that peaked on day 37 lacked confirmed SARS-CoV-2 specificity. Memory from before infection featured some responding clones, which suggests cross-reactive memory joined.

V was shortened by 7 bases and J by 3 bases, with 18 bases between the two germline ends. CDR1 and CDR2 (germline): SQVTM, ANQGSEA. CDR3 length equals 15 residues. MiXCR was run by TCRdb on the 5' RACE reads, yielding one entry per CDR3 protein. The repertoire holds 250,000 to 300,000 distinct CDR3 sequences, with 16% as singletons. On this clonotype itself: Its antigen is as yet unknown.

This TCR derives from a man aged 18 to 35 who had mild COVID-19 (a few samples of this study predate the infection). Cell type and time point are not known. Sequenced input: PBMCs or a T cell subset sorted from them (not recorded which). This chain connects TRBV29-1 to TRBJ1-4; D is unresolved. The CDR3 loop is CSAKIGISANEKLFF. The CDR3 coding sequence is TGCAGCGCCAAAATCGGGATTAGCGCTAATGAAAAACTGTTTTTT.